This T cell receptor (beta chain) was captured in a study of T cells in Graves' hyperthyroidism and ophthalmopathy. Amplification targeted TCR beta CDR3 regions from RNA transcripts. First-round RT-PCR of the TCR CDR3 relied on the HTBI primer set. Each CDR3 protein is one row after TCRdb ran MiXCR on the multiplex PCR reads. The data contain 210,000 or so distinct CDR3 sequences, 17% of them seen just once; the ten biggest clones take up approximately 50%. Patients between 18 and 65 years old had hyperthyroidism, newly diagnosed and lasting under 2 months. V was pared by 5 bases and J by 3 bases, with 6 bases of the junction left unmatched. Germline V gene data show CDR1 as MNHNS and CDR2 as SASEGT. This CDR3 has 15 amino acids. As concerns this clonotype: Its antigen is not known.

Study-level points and caveats: The model anticipated ophthalmopathy a median about 7 months pre-onset.

Sample: blood. This chain uses TRBV6-1 with TRBJ1-2; 10 bases line up with TRBD1. This clonotype originated in a man aged 50 to 59 with Graves' hyperthyroidism. The CDR3 spells CASSSMDRGDYGYTF. The CDR3 bases are TGTGCCAGCAGTTCCATGGACAGGGGGGACTATGGCTACACCTTC.